These 17 T cell receptor beta chains were all obtained from the same sample, sequenced in a study of identical twins. MiXCR, run by TCRdb on the 5' RACE reads, gives a single entry per CDR3 protein. The sample records under 900,000 distinct CDR3 sequences, around 12% being singletons. These data were also reused for a study on yellow fever vaccine responses in identical twins.

Sequenced input: PBMCs. These receptors all stem from a young woman in good health.

The chain employs TRBV14 and TRBJ2-5; perhaps TRBD1 as D (7 bases). Germline V lookup: CDR1 SGHDN, CDR2 FVKESK. The CDR3 has 12 amino acids. V was trimmed by 2 bases and J by 7 bases, leaving 8 bases between them. In DNA, the CDR3 is TGTGCCAGCAGCCAACAGGGGGGGACCCAGTACTTC. It translates to CASSQQGGTQYF.

V gene TRBV20-1 combines with J gene TRBJ2-1, with 11 bases identical to TRBD2. V gave up 0 bases and J gave up 0 bases; unmatched junction bases: 10. The CDR3 is 19 residues long. Germline loops: CDR1 DFQATT, CDR2 SNEGSKA (reference sequence). The CDR3 reads CSARDTRLAGLSSYNEQFF. The CDR3 coding sequence is TGCAGTGCTAGAGATACGAGACTAGCGGGACTGAGCTCCTACAATGAGCAGTTCTTC.

In its sample, this clonotype was seen many times. The genes are TRBV29-1 and TRBJ1-5; unclear D gene. The length of the CDR3 is 13 residues. Germline CDR1 SQVTM, CDR2 ANQGSEA. The V end lost 3 bases, the J end lost 3 bases, and 9 bases lay between the germline ends. The CDR3 reads CSVESQPNQPQHF. The DNA for the CDR3 is TGCAGCGTTGAGAGCCAACCCAATCAGCCCCAGCATTTT.

The CDR3 protein is CSARSPSRRQETQYF. The DNA for the CDR3 is TGCAGTGCTAGATCGCCTTCACGGAGGCAAGAGACCCAGTACTTC. The chain recombines TRBV20-1 with TRBJ2-5, with a weak D call TRBD2 (5 bases). This CDR3 has 15 amino acids. Germline CDR1 and CDR2: DFQATT and SNEGSKA (reference sequence). Deletions cut 2 bases from V and 2 bases from J, with 15 bases between.

The chain carries TRBV27 and TRBJ2-2; TRBD1 aligns across 7 bases. The CDR3 has 13 residues. V shed 8 bases and J 4 bases; nucleotides not matched to a gene: 4. Germline V gene data show CDR1 as MNHEY and CDR2 as SMNVEV (reference sequence). The DNA of the CDR3 is TGTGCCAGCCAGGGGGATCTCACCGGGGAGCTGTTTTTT. Translating gives CASQGDLTGELFF.

There are a few counts of this clonotype. This chain joins TRBV5-1 and TRBJ2-1; D perhaps matches TRBD2 (6 bases). Germline CDR1 reads SGHRS; CDR2 reads YFSETQ. V was shortened by 0 bases and J by 5 bases, with 15 bases between the two germline ends. The CDR3 extends over 16 amino acids. The CDR3 DNA follows: TGCGCCAGCAGCTTGGGGCTCGGGACTGGAGACAATGAGCAGTTCTTC. Protein: CASSLGLGTGDNEQFF.

The V and J genes are TRBV7-9 and TRBJ2-1; 8 bases line up with TRBD2. CDR1 and CDR2 (germline): SEHNR, FQNEAQ (reference sequence). CDR3 length equals 15 residues. V dropped 4 bases and J dropped 8; count of bases not matched to a gene: 10. Here the CDR3 reads CASSSGGGGPYEQFF. Here the CDR3 DNA reads TGTGCCAGCAGCTCCGGGGGGGGAGGGCCCTATGAGCAGTTCTTC.

The chain couples TRBV4-1 to TRBJ2-2; TRBD1 aligns across 8 bases. There are 16 residues in the CDR3. The V gene end was trimmed by 4 bases and the J gene end by 4 bases; junction bases not matched to a gene: 8. Germline lookup yields CDR1 MGHRA and CDR2 YSYEKL. This CDR3 is CASSRTGTGLTGELFF. The CDR3 nucleotides read TGCGCCAGCAGCCGGACGGGGACAGGACTCACCGGGGAGCTGTTTTTT.

The gene calls are TRBV20-1 and TRBJ2-1, with D possibly TRBD1 on 6 matching bases. V was shortened by 3 bases and J by 9 bases, with 9 bases between the two germline ends. The CDR3 sequence is 11 residues long. CDR1 is DFQATT and CDR2 is SNEGSKA in the germline V gene (reference sequence). The CDR3 DNA sequence: TGCAGTGCTAGTCCAGGGGTTGAGCAGTTCTTC. The encoded protein is CSASPGVEQFF.

This clonotype came up many times. A junction boundary mismatches the germline segment, possibly from a read error. This chain connects TRBV5-1 to TRBJ2-1; 9 positions match TRBD1. The CDR3 loop spans 16 amino acids. CDR1 and CDR2 from the germline V gene are SGHRS and YFSETQ. The CDR3 sequence is CASRFSGTGSYNEQFF. The CDR3 bases are TGCGCCAGCCGCTTCTCCGGGACAGGGTCCTACAATGAGCAGTTCTTC.

In this sample, this clonotype turned up many times. This chain joins TRBV7-2 and TRBJ2-2; the match to TRBD2 covers 11 bases. Germline CDR1 reads SGHTA; CDR2 reads FQGNSA. The CDR3 spans 16 residues. V lost 7 bases and J lost 6; bases outside the gene matches: 10. Written as DNA, the CDR3 is TGTGCCAGCACCCCCCCCGTACTAGCGGGAGCCGGGGAGCTGTTTTTT. This sequence encodes CASTPPVLAGAGELFF.

This clonotype was detected a few times. The V and J genes are TRBV2 and TRBJ2-7; D is undetermined. The V gene lost 6 bases and the J gene lost 10 bases, with 10 bases spanning the gap. From germline, CDR1 is SNHLY and CDR2 FYNNEI. There are 10 residues in the CDR3. The CDR3 protein is CASRGPNQYF. The CDR3 nucleotides read TGTGCCAGCAGAGGGCCCAATCAGTACTTC.

This chain links TRBV24-1 with TRBJ2-5; no reliable D call. The CDR3 has 14 amino acids. V was cut by 1 base and J by 5 bases, with 10 bases left in between. Germline CDR1 KGHDR, CDR2 SFDVKD. The CDR3 coding sequence is TGTGCCACCAGTGATTTTGGGTTTTCGGAGACCCAGTACTTC. Translating it yields CATSDFGFSETQYF.

The rearrangement joins TRBV5-1 to TRBJ1-6; D may be TRBD1 (5 bases). The CDR3 has 15 residues. Trimming pared 4 bases from V and 7 bases from J, leaving 15 bases between. Germline CDR1 SGHRS, CDR2 YFSETQ. The CDR3 is CASSTAGTQNSPLHF. CDR3 in DNA: TGCGCCAGCAGCACCGCCGGGACCCAAAATTCACCCCTCCACTTT.

Only a few counts were recorded for this clonotype. The chain recombines TRBV10-3 with TRBJ1-5; tentative D call: TRBD1 (6 bases). Germline V CDR1 and CDR2: ENHRY, SYGVKD. The germline V and J ends were trimmed by 11 bases and 1 base, with 15 bases remaining between them. The CDR3 is 14 residues long. The CDR3 here is CASTTGNSNQPQHF. The CDR3 nucleotides are TGTGCCTCCACCACAGGGAACAGCAATCAGCCCCAGCATTTT.

This clonotype was picked up a small number of times. V is TRBV5-1 and J is TRBJ2-1; 9 bases are a match to TRBD2. There are 15 residues in the CDR3. V dropped 3 bases and J dropped 5; count of bases not matched to a gene: 6. The germline CDR1 and CDR2 sequences are SGHRS and YFSETQ. The CDR3 sequence is CASSSRASGDNEQFF. CDR3 nucleotide sequence: TGCGCCAGCAGCTCCCGGGCTAGCGGGGACAATGAGCAGTTCTTC.

This clonotype was seen a few times. This chain uses TRBV5-1 with TRBJ2-7, with D perhaps TRBD1 (6 bases). Germline V gives CDR1 SGHRS, CDR2 YFSETQ. The V end lost 2 bases, the J end lost 3 bases, and 12 bases lay between the germline ends. The CDR3 consists of 14 residues. CDR3: CASSLTGRGYEQYF. In nucleotides, the CDR3 is TGCGCCAGCAGCTTAACAGGCAGGGGCTACGAGCAGTACTTC.